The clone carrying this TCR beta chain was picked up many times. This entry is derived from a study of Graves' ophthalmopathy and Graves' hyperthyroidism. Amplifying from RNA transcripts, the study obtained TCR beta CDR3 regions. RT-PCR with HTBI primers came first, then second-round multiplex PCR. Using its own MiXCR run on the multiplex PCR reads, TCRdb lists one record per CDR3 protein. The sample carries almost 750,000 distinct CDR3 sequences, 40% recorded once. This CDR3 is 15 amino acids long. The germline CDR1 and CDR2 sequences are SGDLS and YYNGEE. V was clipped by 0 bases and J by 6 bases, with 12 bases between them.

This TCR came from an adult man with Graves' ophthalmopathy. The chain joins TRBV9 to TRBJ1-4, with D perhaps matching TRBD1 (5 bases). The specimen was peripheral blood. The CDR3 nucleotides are TGTGCCAGCAGCGTAGGACCATCCAGGGATGAAAAACTGTTTTTT. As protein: CASSVGPSRDEKLFF.